The present entry profiles one TCR beta chain with its context. Antigen specificity is unknown. This entry comes from a study of CD8+ T cells in alopecia areata. Study observations and caveats: Sequence data from scalp samples additionally include resident alphabeta T cells of normal skin.

Sequencing used cDNA as its template, made by extracting RNA and reverse transcribing it. Sequencing used immunoSEQ multiplex PCR; TCRdb keeps in-frame clones, though not all of them. The sample contains 120,000 to 150,000 clones, around 47% of which appear only once. Collected material from alopecia areata patients comprised lesional scalp punch biopsies and peripheral blood. J was trimmed by 5 bases and V by 3 bases; bases with no gene match: 18. This CDR3 comprises 18 residues. Germline CDR1 reads SGHRS; CDR2 reads YFSETQ. The chain links TRBV5-1 to TRBJ2-7, with TRBD1 identical over 9 bases. The sequenced sample was CD4+ T cells sorted from blood. The TCR originated in a human donor with alopecia areata. This chain's CDR3 is CASSSAHEPGQGVHEQYF. DNA for the CDR3: TGCGCCAGCAGCTCTGCCCATGAGCCGGGACAGGGCGTCCACGAGCAGTACTTC.